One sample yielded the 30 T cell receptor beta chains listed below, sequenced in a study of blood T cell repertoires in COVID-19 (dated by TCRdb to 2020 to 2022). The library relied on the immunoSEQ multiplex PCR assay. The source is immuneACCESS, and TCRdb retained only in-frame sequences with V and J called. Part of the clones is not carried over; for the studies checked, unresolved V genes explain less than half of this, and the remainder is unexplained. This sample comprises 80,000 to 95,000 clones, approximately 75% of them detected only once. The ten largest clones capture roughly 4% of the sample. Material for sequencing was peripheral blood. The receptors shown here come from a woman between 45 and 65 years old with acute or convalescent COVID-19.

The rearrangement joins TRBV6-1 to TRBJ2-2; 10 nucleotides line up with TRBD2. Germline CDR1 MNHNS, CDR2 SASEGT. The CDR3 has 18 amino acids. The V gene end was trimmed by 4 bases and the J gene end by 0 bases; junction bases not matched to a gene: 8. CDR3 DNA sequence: TGTGCCAGCAGTGGGAGGACTAGCGGAATTACGAACACCGGGGAGCTGTTTTTT. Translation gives CASSGRTSGITNTGELFF.

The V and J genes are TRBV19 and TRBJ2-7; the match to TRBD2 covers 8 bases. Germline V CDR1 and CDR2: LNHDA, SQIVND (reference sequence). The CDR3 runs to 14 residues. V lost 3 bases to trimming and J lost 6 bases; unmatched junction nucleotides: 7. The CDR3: CASSMKSGGPEQYF. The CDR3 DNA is TGTGCCAGTAGTATGAAGAGCGGGGGTCCCGAGCAGTACTTC.

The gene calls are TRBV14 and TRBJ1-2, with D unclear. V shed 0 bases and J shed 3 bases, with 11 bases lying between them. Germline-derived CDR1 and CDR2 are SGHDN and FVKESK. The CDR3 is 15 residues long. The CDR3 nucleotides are TGTGCCAGCAGCCAAGATCGAGGCCAGTACTATGGCTACACCTTC. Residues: CASSQDRGQYYGYTF.

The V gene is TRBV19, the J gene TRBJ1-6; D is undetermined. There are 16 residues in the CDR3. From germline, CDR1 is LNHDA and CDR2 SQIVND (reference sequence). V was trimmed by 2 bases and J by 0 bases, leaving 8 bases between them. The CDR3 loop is CASSIRGSSYNSPLHF. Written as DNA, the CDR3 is TGTGCCAGTAGTATAAGAGGGAGCTCCTATAATTCACCCCTCCACTTT.

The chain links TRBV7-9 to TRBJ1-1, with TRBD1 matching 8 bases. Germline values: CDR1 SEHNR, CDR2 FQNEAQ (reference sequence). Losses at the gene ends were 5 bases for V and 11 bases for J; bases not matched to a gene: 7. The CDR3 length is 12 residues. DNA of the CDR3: TGTGCCAGCAGCGCGCAGGGGGCGCGGGCTTTCTTT. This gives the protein CASSAQGARAFF.

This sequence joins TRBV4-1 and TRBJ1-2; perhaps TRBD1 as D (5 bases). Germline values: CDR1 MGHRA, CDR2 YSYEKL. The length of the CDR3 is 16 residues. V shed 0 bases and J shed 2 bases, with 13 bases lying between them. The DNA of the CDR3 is TGCGCCAGCAGCCAAGATCCGACAGCCAGGAACTATGGCTACACCTTC. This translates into CASSQDPTARNYGYTF.

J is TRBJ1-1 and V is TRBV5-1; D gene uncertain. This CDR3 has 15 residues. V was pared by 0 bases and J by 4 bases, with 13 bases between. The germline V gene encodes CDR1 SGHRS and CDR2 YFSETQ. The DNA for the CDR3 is TGCGCCAGCAGCTTGGTAGGAGGCATACTCACTGAAGCTTTCTTT. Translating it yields CASSLVGGILTEAFF.

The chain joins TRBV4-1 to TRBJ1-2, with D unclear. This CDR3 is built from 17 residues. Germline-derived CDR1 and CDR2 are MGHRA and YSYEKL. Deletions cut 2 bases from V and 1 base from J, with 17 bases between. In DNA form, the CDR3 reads TGCGCCAGCAGCCAACCCCCGGGAGGACCGCGTAACTATGGCTACACCTTC. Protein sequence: CASSQPPGGPRNYGYTF.

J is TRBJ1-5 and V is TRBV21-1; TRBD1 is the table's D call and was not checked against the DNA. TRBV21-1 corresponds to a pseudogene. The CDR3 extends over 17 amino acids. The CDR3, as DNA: TGTGCCAGCAGCAATAGGGGACAGGGGGCGAGGGGTCAGCCCCAGCATTTT. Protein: CASSNRGQGARGQPQHF.

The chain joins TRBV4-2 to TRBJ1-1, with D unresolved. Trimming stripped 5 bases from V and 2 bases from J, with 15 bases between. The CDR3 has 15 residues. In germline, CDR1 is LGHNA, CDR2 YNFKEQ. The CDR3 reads CASSSPGRTNTEAFF. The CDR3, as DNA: TGTGCCAGCAGCTCGCCCGGGAGGACTAACACTGAAGCTTTCTTT.

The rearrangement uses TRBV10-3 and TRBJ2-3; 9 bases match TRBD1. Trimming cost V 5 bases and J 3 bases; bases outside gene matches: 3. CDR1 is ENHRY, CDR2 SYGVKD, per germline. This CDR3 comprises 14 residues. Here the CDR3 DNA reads TGTGCCATCAGTCCGACAGGGGGGACAGATACGCAGTATTTT. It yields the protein CAISPTGGTDTQYF.

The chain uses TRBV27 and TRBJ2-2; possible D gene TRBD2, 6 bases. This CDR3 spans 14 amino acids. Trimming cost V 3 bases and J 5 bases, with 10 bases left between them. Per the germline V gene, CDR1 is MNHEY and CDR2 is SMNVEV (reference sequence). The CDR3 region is CASSFRSGTGELFF. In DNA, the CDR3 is TGTGCCAGCAGTTTCCGGAGCGGGACCGGGGAGCTGTTTTTT.

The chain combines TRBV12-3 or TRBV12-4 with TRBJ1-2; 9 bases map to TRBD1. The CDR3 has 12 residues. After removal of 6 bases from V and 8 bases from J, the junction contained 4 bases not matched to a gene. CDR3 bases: TGTGCCAGCAGGGGACAGGGCCAAGGCTACACCTTC. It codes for CASRGQGQGYTF.

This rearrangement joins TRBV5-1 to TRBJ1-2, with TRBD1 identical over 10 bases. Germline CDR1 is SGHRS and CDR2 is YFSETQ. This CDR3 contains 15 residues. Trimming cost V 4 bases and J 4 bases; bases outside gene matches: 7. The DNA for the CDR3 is TGCGCCAGCAGCACTGGACAGGGGGTCGGCTATGGCTACACCTTC. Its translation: CASSTGQGVGYGYTF.

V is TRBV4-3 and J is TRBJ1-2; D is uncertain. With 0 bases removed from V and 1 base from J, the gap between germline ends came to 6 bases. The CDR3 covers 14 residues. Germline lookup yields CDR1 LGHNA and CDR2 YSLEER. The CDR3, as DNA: TGCGCCAGCAGCCAAGAACGAGATAACTATGGCTACACCTTC. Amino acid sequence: CASSQERDNYGYTF.

In nucleotides, the CDR3 is TGTGCCAGCTCACCCCGACAGGGGGCAGGGACCGGGGAGCTGTTTTTT. Its protein product is CASSPRQGAGTGELFF. V and J are TRBV18 and TRBJ2-2, with 10 bases aligning to TRBD1. This CDR3 has 16 residues. CDR1 is KGHSH and CDR2 is LQKENI in the germline V gene. Trimming removed 3 bases from V and 5 bases from J; junction bases left unmatched: 6.

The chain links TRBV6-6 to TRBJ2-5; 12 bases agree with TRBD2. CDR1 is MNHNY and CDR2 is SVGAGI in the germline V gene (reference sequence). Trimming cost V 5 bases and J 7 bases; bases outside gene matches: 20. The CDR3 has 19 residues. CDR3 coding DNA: TGTGCCAGCAGTCCTTCGACTAGCGGGGGAGCTTGGACTCGTGGGACCCAGTACTTC. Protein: CASSPSTSGGAWTRGTQYF.

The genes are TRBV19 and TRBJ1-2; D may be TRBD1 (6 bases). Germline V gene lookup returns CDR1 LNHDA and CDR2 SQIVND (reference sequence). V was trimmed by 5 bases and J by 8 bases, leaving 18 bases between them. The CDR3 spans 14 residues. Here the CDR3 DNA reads TGTGCCAGTAGTCCCCTTACAGGGTATAAGGGCTACACCTTC. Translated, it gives CASSPLTGYKGYTF.

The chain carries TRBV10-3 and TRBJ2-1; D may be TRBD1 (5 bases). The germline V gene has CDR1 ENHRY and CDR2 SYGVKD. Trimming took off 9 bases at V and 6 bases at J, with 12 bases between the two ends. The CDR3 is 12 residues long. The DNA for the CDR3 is TGTGCCATTTTAGATCAGGGCAATGAGCAGTTCTTC. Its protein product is CAILDQGNEQFF.

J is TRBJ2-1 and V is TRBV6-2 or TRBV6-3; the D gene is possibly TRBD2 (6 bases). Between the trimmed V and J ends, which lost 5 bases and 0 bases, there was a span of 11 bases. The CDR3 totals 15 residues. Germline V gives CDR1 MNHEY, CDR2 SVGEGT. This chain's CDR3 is CASSTMGGSYNEQFF. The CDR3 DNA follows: TGTGCCAGCAGTACAATGGGGGGCTCCTACAATGAGCAGTTCTTC.

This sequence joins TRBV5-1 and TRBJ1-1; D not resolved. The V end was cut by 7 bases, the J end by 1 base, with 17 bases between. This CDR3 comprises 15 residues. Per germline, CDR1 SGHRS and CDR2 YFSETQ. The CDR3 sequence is CASALLVRGNTEAFF. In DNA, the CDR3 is TGCGCCAGCGCGTTGTTGGTGCGGGGGAACACTGAAGCTTTCTTT. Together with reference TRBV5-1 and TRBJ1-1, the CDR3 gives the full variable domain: KAGVTQTPRYLIKTRGQQVTLSCSPISGHRSVSWYQQTPGQGLQFLFEYFSETQRNKGNFPGRFSGRQFSNSRSEMNVSTLELGDSALYLCASALLVRGNTEAFFGQGTRLTVV.

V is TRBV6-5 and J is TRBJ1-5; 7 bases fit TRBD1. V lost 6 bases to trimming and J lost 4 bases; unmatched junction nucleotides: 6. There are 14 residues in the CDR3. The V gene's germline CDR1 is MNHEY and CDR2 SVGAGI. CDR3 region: CASRTPQGNQPQHF. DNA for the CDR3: TGTGCCAGCAGGACGCCACAGGGGAATCAGCCCCAGCATTTT.

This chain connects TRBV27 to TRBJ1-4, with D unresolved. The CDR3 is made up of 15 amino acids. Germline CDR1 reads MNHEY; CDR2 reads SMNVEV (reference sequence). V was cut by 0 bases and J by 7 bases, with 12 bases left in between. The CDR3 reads CASSLSGIVTEKLFF. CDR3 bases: TGTGCCAGCAGTTTATCGGGCATTGTGACTGAAAAACTGTTTTTT.

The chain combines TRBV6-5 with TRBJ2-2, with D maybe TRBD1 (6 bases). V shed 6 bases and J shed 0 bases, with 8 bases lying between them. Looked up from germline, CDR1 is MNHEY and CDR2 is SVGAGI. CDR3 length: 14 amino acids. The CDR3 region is CASSRTANTGELFF. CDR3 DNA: TGTGCCAGCAGCCGGACAGCGAACACCGGGGAGCTGTTTTTT.

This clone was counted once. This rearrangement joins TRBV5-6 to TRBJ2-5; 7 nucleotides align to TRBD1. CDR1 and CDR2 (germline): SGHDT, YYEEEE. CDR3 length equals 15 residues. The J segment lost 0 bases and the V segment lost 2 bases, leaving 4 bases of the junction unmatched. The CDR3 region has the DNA TGTGCCAGCAGCTTTCAGGGGGTCAACCAAGAGACCCAGTACTTC. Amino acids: CASSFQGVNQETQYF.

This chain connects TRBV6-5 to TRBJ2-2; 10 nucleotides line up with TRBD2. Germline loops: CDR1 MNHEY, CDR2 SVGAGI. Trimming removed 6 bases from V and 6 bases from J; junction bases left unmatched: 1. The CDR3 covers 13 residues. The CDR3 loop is CASSLAGAGELFF. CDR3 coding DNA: TGTGCCAGCAGCCTAGCGGGGGCCGGGGAGCTGTTTTTT.

CDR3 nucleotides: TGTGCCAGCAGCCAAGGAGGCTTTAGCTCCTACAATGAGCAGTTCTTC. Amino acid sequence: CASSQGGFSSYNEQFF. V and J are TRBV7-2 and TRBJ2-1; tentative D call: TRBD2 (5 bases). This CDR3 has 16 amino acids. V dropped 5 bases and J dropped 0 bases, with 14 bases sitting between them. CDR1 SGHTA and CDR2 FQGNSA come from the germline V gene.

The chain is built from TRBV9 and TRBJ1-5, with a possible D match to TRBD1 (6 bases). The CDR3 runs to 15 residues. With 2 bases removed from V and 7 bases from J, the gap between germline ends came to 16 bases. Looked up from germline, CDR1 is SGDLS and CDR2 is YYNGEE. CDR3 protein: CASSVGATGDQPQHF. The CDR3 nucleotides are TGTGCCAGCAGCGTGGGAGCGACAGGTGACCAGCCCCAGCATTTT.

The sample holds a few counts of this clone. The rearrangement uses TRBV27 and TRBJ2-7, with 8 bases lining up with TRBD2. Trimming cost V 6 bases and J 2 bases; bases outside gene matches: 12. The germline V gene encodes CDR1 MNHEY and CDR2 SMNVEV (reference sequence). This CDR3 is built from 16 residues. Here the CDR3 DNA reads TGTGCCAGCAGCACCTCGGCGGGAGGCCCCACCTACGAGCAGTACTTC. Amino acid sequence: CASSTSAGGPTYEQYF.

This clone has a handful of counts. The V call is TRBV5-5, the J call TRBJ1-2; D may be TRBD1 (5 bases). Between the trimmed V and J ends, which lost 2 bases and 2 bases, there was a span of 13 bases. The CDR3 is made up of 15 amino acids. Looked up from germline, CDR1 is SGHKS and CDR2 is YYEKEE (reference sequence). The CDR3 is CASSLMGGYNYGYTF. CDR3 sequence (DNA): TGTGCCAGCAGCTTAATGGGGGGTTACAACTATGGCTACACCTTC.